These 9 T cell receptor beta chains came from one sample sequenced in a study of neurological immune-mediated disorders. MiXCR, run by TCRdb on the 5' RACE reads, gives a single entry per CDR3 protein. The sample consists of fewer than 20,000 distinct CDR3 sequences, around 10% of them appearing once. Specimen: CD8+ T cells from blood. The receptors here all came from a woman aged 50 to 60 in good health.

This clonotype was recorded a few times. V and J are TRBV7-9 and TRBJ1-1, with D perhaps TRBD1 (5 bases). Looked up from germline, CDR1 is SEHNR and CDR2 is FQNEAQ (reference sequence). V gave up 5 bases and J gave up 4 bases, with 8 bases separating them. CDR3 length equals 12 residues. DNA of the CDR3: TGTGCCAGCAGCCGGGACTTCACTGAAGCTTTCTTT. This sequence encodes CASSRDFTEAFF.

This clonotype was seen repeatedly, ten times or more. The chain is built from TRBV7-3 and TRBJ1-6; D is unresolved. CDR3 size: 15 residues. The V and J ends lost 2 bases and 10 bases respectively, with 15 bases between them. The germline V gene has CDR1 SGHTA and CDR2 FQGTGA. The CDR3 sequence is CASSLLGVSGSPLHF. CDR3 DNA: TGTGCCAGCAGCTTATTAGGAGTGAGTGGGTCACCCCTCCACTTT.

This clonotype occurred many times. V and J are TRBV7-9 and TRBJ2-1; TRBD2 aligns across 7 bases. Germline loops: CDR1 SEHNR, CDR2 FQNEAQ (reference sequence). The CDR3 is made up of 14 amino acids. With 7 bases clipped from V and 8 bases from J, the junction kept 11 bases outside the gene matches. The CDR3 region is CASNVGGLLHEQFF. CDR3 DNA: TGTGCCAGCAACGTGGGAGGGCTCCTCCATGAGCAGTTCTTC.

This clonotype was counted at least ten times. The chain uses TRBV20-1 and TRBJ1-6, with 11 bases lining up with TRBD1. The CDR3 consists of 15 residues. The ends lost 3 bases at V and 3 bases at J; junction bases unmatched: 1. Germline CDR1 reads DFQATT; CDR2 reads SNEGSKA (reference sequence). This chain's CDR3 is CSARGTGGYNSPLHF. In nucleotides, the CDR3 is TGCAGTGCTAGGGGGACAGGGGGCTATAATTCACCCCTCCACTTT.

The table lists this clonotype with many counts. The chain has TRBV20-1 and TRBJ1-1, with D uncertain. Germline CDR1 is DFQATT and CDR2 is SNEGSKA (reference sequence). The CDR3 is 13 residues long. V shed 6 bases and J shed 2 bases, with 13 bases lying between them. The CDR3 spells CSAAEQLNTEAFF. Written as DNA, the CDR3 is TGCAGTGCCGCGGAGCAGCTAAACACTGAAGCTTTCTTT.

This clonotype was observed many times. CDR3 loop: CASSPRWNEQFF. In nucleotides, the CDR3 is TGTGCCAGCAGCCCCCGATGGAATGAGCAGTTCTTC. V is TRBV7-2 and J is TRBJ2-1; D is unclear. Looked up from germline, CDR1 is SGHTA and CDR2 is FQGNSA. CDR3 length equals 12 residues. Trimming left V 5 bases short and J 7 bases short, with 9 bases between.

This clonotype was observed a few times. The chain is built from TRBV28 and TRBJ2-1, with no clear D. Trimming shortened V by 7 bases and J by 6 bases, and 7 bases separated the two germline ends. CDR1 and CDR2 from the germline V gene are MDHEN and SYDVKM. CDR3 length: 11 residues. CDR3 amino acids: CASTRANEQFF. CDR3 nucleotides: TGTGCCAGCACCCGGGCCAATGAGCAGTTCTTC.

This clonotype showed up many times. The CDR3 DNA is TGTGCCAGCAGCCAAGGGGCAGGGGGCTACGAGCAGTACTTC. This encodes CASSQGAGGYEQYF. The chain couples TRBV14 to TRBJ2-7; TRBD1 agrees at 7 bases. J was trimmed by 3 bases and V by 1 base; bases with no gene match: 3. The length of the CDR3 is 14 residues. The germline gives CDR1 SGHDN, CDR2 FVKESK. Combining the CDR3 with reference TRBV14 and TRBJ2-7 gives the whole variable domain EAGVTQFPSHSVIEKGQTVTLRCDPISGHDNLYWYRRVMGKEIKFLLHFVKESKQDESGMPNNRFLAERTGGTYSTLKVQPAELEDSGVYFCASSQGAGGYEQYFGPGTRLTVT.

In this sample, this clonotype turned up many times. The chain carries TRBV7-6 and TRBJ2-7; D remains ambiguous. Trimming removed 2 bases from V and 2 bases from J, with 7 bases in between. The CDR3 spans 13 residues. Looked up from germline, CDR1 is SGHVS and CDR2 is FNYEAQ. DNA of the CDR3: TGTGCCAGCAGCTTAAGTGAGGCCTACGAGCAGTACTTC. Its protein is CASSLSEAYEQYF.